This is a list of T cell receptor beta chains from one sample in a study of blood T cell repertoires in COVID-19. The assay was immunoSEQ multiplex PCR, and TCRdb's table has in-frame clones only and misses some. The sample shows about 300,000 clones, about 91% of them seen only once. The sample consisted of peripheral blood. The origin of the receptors is a woman aged 30 to 39 who had recovered from COVID-19. CDR3s include the opening cysteine and the closing phenylalanine or tryptophan. The order of the fields is J gene, clone size, V gene, D gene, CDR3 protein, CDR3 DNA. The D gene is left open where the match is weak. A row's size may be missing; if present it is once, few, many or a size class.

>TRBJ1-1|NA|TRBV30|NA
CAWSAGHMNTEAFF
TGTGCCTGGAGTGCCGGACACATGAACACTGAAGCTTTCTTT
>TRBJ2-7|NA|TRBV3-1/TRBV3-2|NA
CASSQFGAYEQYF
TGTGCCAGCAGCCAATTCGGAGCCTACGAGCAGTACTTC
>TRBJ2-7|NA|TRBV28|TRBD2
CASSLPQLAGESYEQYF
TGTGCCAGCAGTTTACCCCAACTAGCGGGGGAGTCCTACGAGCAGTACTTC
>TRBJ1-1|NA|TRBV28|TRBD1
CASMPGTGDTEAFF
TGTGCCAGCATGCCCGGGACAGGGGACACTGAAGCTTTCTTT
>TRBJ2-7|once|TRBV28|NA
CASSEQGRWDEQYF
TGTGCCAGCAGTGAGCAGGGGCGGTGGGACGAGCAGTACTTC
>TRBJ1-1|NA|TRBV4-2|NA
CASSQEAAMNTEAFF
TGTGCCAGCAGCCAAGAGGCGGCTATGAACACTGAAGCTTTCTTT
>TRBJ1-1|NA|TRBV12-5|NA
CASGLAYGGEAFF
TGTGCTAGTGGTTTGGCCTACGGCGGTGAAGCTTTCTTT
>TRBJ2-6|NA|TRBV19|TRBD1
CASTSRGPGANVLTF
TGTGCCAGTACGAGCAGGGGGCCAGGGGCCAACGTCCTGACTTTC
>TRBJ1-2|NA|TRBV7-2|NA
CASSLATAGRGYTF
TGTGCCAGCAGCTTAGCGACAGCCGGGCGCGGCTACACCTTC
>TRBJ1-2|once|TRBV5-4|TRBD1
CASSTATGTGHYGYTF
TGTGCCAGCAGCACCGCCACCGGGACAGGCCACTATGGCTACACCTTC
>TRBJ1-3|NA|TRBV28|NA
CASSLSLLGNTIYF
TGTGCCAGCAGTTTATCCCTCTTGGGAAACACCATATATTTT
>TRBJ1-6|NA|TRBV4-3|NA
CASSQQATTYNSPLHF
TGCGCCAGCAGCCAACAGGCCACAACCTATAATTCACCCCTCCACTTT
>TRBJ2-7|NA|TRBV10-3|TRBD1
CAISESQGDEQYF
TGTGCCATCAGTGAGTCCCAGGGGGACGAGCAGTACTTC
>TRBJ1-5|NA|TRBV30|NA
CACRDINQPQHF
TGTGCCTGTCGGGACATTAATCAGCCCCAGCATTTT